The T cell receptor (beta chain) described here comes from a study of response to subunit inactivated influenza vaccine. Points from the study as a whole: After each seasonal influenza vaccination, few new T cells are recruited, the authors suggested.

TCRdb itself ran the RT-PCR reads through MiXCR, one entry per CDR3 protein. The profile shows hundreds of thousands of distinct CDR3 sequences, approximately 7.1% of them singletons. The CDR3 spans 15 residues. V dropped 5 bases and J dropped 0; count of bases not matched to a gene: 6. The germline V gene has CDR1 MDHEN and CDR2 SYDVKM. In regard to this clonotype: As yet, its antigen is unknown.

The TCR originated in a man between 50 and 75 years old who received an inactivated influenza vaccine. The rearrangement links TRBV28 to TRBJ1-2; TRBD1 matches 7 bases. Sample: PBMCs from blood, taken less than 25 months after vaccination. Here the CDR3 DNA reads TGTGCCAGCAGTCTTGGGGACAGCCCTAACTATGGCTACACCTTC. It specifies CASSLGDSPNYGYTF.